This passage covers 25 T cell receptor beta chains from one sample sequenced in a study of cytomegalovirus exposure and HLA in healthy donors. Amplification used 60 Vbeta primers and 13 Jbeta primers. Here immunoSEQ multiplex PCR was the method, and the copy in TCRdb shows in-frame clones only, minus some. This sample carries roughly 120,000 clones, roughly 82% of them seen once, and the ten largest clones take roughly 13%. Source material: PBMCs. Receptor source: a woman aged 60 to 75 in good health and CMV-seropositive.

The gene calls are TRBV19 and TRBJ1-2; D ambiguous. Trimming left V 1 base short and J 2 bases short, with 11 bases between. CDR1 and CDR2 from the germline V gene are LNHDA and SQIVND (reference sequence). CDR3 size: 15 residues. CDR3 protein: CASSIVETANYGYTF. The CDR3 DNA reads as TGTGCCAGTAGTATAGTAGAGACTGCCAACTATGGCTACACCTTC.

This clone occurred once. The chain couples TRBV5-6 to TRBJ2-7; 12 nucleotides align to TRBD2. The trim removed 7 bases at V and 0 bases at J, leaving 14 bases unmatched. Looked up from germline, CDR1 is SGHDT and CDR2 is YYEEEE. The CDR3 loop spans 18 amino acids. The DNA for the CDR3 is TGTGCCAGCTATGAGTCACCTAGCGGGGGGGGTAACTCCTACGAGCAGTACTTC. It encodes CASYESPSGGGNSYEQYF.

The J gene is TRBJ2-7, the V gene TRBV5-5; 12 bases match TRBD2. V dropped 2 bases and J dropped 8; count of bases not matched to a gene: 11. The CDR3 extends over 16 amino acids. In germline, CDR1 is SGHKS, CDR2 YYEKEE (reference sequence). The CDR3 spells CASSFFMWTSGTQQYF. In nucleotides, the CDR3 is TGTGCCAGCAGCTTCTTTATGTGGACTAGCGGGACCCAGCAGTACTTC. The full variable domain, in which reference TRBV5-5 and TRBJ2-7 provide the parts outside the CDR3, is DAGVTQSPTHLIKTRGQQVTLRCSPISGHKSVSWYQQVLGQGPQFIFQYYEKEERGRGNFPDRFSARQFPNYSSELNVNALLLGDSALYLCASSFFMWTSGTQQYFGPGTRLTVT.

This sequence joins TRBV19 and TRBJ2-7; D is perhaps TRBD1 (5 bases). Looked up from germline, CDR1 is LNHDA and CDR2 is SQIVND (reference sequence). The germline V and J ends were trimmed by 1 base and 2 bases, with 12 bases remaining between them. The CDR3 runs 15 residues. The CDR3 bases are TGTGCCAGTAGTATAGGGCCCCTAGGGGCCTACGAGCAGTACTTC. Amino acid sequence: CASSIGPLGAYEQYF. Using reference TRBV19 and TRBJ2-7 for the parts outside the CDR3, the full variable domain is DGGITQSPKYLFRKEGQNVTLSCEQNLNHDAMYWYRQDPGQGLRLIYYSQIVNDFQKGDIAEGYSVSREKKESFPLTVTSAQKNPTAFYLCASSIGPLGAYEQYFGPGTRLTVT.

This clone was observed a single time. This chain uses TRBV5-1 with TRBJ2-7; tentative D call: TRBD2 (6 bases). This CDR3 comprises 13 residues. V shed 2 bases and J shed 5 bases, with 11 bases lying between them. CDR1 SGHRS and CDR2 YFSETQ come from the germline V gene. DNA for the CDR3: TGCGCCAGCAGCTTAACGGGGGACGACGAGCAGTACTTC. The encoded protein is CASSLTGDDEQYF.

This clone has a single count. CDR3: CASSQLIRTLRGEAFF. The CDR3 nucleotides are TGTGCCAGCAGCCAACTCATTCGGACACTCAGAGGAGAAGCTTTCTTT. The genes are TRBV4-2 and TRBJ1-1; TRBD1 might be the D (5 bases). The CDR3 has 16 residues. Trimming removed 2 bases from V and 8 bases from J, with 21 bases in between. CDR1 is LGHNA and CDR2 is YNFKEQ in the germline V gene.

The chain employs TRBV14 and TRBJ1-5; 8 bases line up with TRBD1. CDR3 length equals 19 residues. Trimming at V came to 1 base and at J to 1 base, leaving 12 bases not matched to a gene. Germline V CDR1 and CDR2: SGHDN, FVKESK. CDR3 bases: TGTGCCAGCAGCCAAGGCCCCATTCCCGACAGGGGAAGCAATCAGCCCCAGCATTTT. Protein product: CASSQGPIPDRGSNQPQHF.

The chain has TRBV7-9 and TRBJ2-3, with TRBD1 as a possible D gene (6 bases). V was pared by 5 bases and J by 6 bases, with 12 bases between. CDR3 length: 13 amino acids. Germline assignment: CDR1 SEHNR and CDR2 FQNEAQ (reference sequence). The CDR3 nucleotides read TGTGCCAGCAGCCAACAGGGTGGGGATACGCAGTATTTT. Translating gives CASSQQGGDTQYF.

This clone was picked up a small number of times. The chain uses TRBV6-6 and TRBJ1-2; tentatively, D is TRBD1 (5 bases). CDR1 is MNHNY and CDR2 is SVGAGI in the germline V gene (reference sequence). The CDR3 spans 14 residues. V was clipped by 5 bases and J by 7 bases, with 17 bases between them. In DNA form, the CDR3 reads TGTGCCAGCAGTGAGACCCAGGGCCAAAGTGGCTACACCTTC. Residues: CASSETQGQSGYTF.

The chain is built from TRBV29-1 and TRBJ1-5; TRBD1 is a possible D gene (5 bases). CDR1 is SQVTM and CDR2 is ANQGSEA in the germline V gene. V dropped 0 bases and J dropped 6 bases, with 9 bases sitting between them. This CDR3 spans 13 amino acids. Here the CDR3 reads CSVEEGGGQPQHF. The CDR3 DNA is TGCAGCGTTGAAGAGGGGGGGGGTCAGCCCCAGCATTTT.

This clone was seen a few times. CDR3 amino acids: CASSLTGGPTYEQYF. The CDR3 region has the DNA TGCGCCAGCAGCTTAACAGGGGGCCCTACCTACGAGCAGTACTTC. The chain is built from TRBV5-1 and TRBJ2-7, with 9 positions matching TRBD1. V was pared by 2 bases and J by 2 bases, with 5 bases of the junction left unmatched. From germline, CDR1 is SGHRS and CDR2 YFSETQ. The CDR3 is 15 amino acids.

The rearrangement joins TRBV6-5 to TRBJ2-3; no definite D call. From germline, CDR1 is MNHEY and CDR2 SVGAGI. V lost 0 bases and J lost 2, with 12 bases in between. The CDR3 is 16 amino acids. CDR3 DNA sequence: TGTGCCAGCAGTTACTCGACGATGGGCTTCACAGATACGCAGTATTTT. It encodes CASSYSTMGFTDTQYF.

This chain links TRBV7-2 with TRBJ2-1, with 9 bases fitting TRBD2. The V gene end was trimmed by 0 bases and the J gene end by 5 bases; junction bases not matched to a gene: 5. The germline V gene encodes CDR1 SGHTA and CDR2 FQGNSA. This CDR3 region has 16 residues. CDR3 bases: TGTGCCAGCAGCTTAGCCGGGACTAGCACCGACAATGAGCAGTTCTTC. Its translation: CASSLAGTSTDNEQFF. The full variable domain, completed using reference TRBV7-2 and TRBJ2-1, is GAGVSQSPSNKVTEKGKDVELRCDPISGHTALYWYRQSLGQGLEFLIYFQGNSAPDKSGLPSDRFSAERTGGSVSTLTIQRTQQEDSAVYLCASSLAGTSTDNEQFFGPGTRLTVL.

This clone was counted a few times. V and J are TRBV6-6 and TRBJ2-3; TRBD1 aligns across 7 bases. CDR1 and CDR2 (germline): MNHNY, SVGAGI (reference sequence). J lost 4 bases, V lost 7 bases, and 5 bases had no gene match. CDR3 length: 13 residues. The CDR3 DNA reads as TGTGCCAGCAACAACAGGGGATCAGATACGCAGTATTTT. The encoded protein is CASNNRGSDTQYF.

This rearrangement joins TRBV9 to TRBJ2-7; 8 bases agree with TRBD1. Trimming took 0 bases from V and 7 from J; bases not matched to a gene: 15. This CDR3 region has 17 residues. Germline assignment: CDR1 SGDLS and CDR2 YYNGEE. As DNA, the CDR3 is TGTGCCAGCAGCGTAGGCCCCGGAGGACAGGGACGTTGGGAGCAGTACTTC. Its protein is CASSVGPGGQGRWEQYF.

This clone showed up just a few times. This chain joins TRBV5-3 and TRBJ1-3; TRBD1 might be the D (5 bases). TRBV5-3 is labeled an ORF, and its function is uncertain. With 4 bases removed from V and 0 bases from J, the gap between germline ends came to 8 bases. The CDR3 consists of 14 residues. DNA of the CDR3: TGTGCCAGAAGCACCGACAGCTCTGGAAACACCATATATTTT. This translates into CARSTDSSGNTIYF.

This clone has only one observation. The V and J genes are TRBV6-5 and TRBJ2-7; D uncertain. Trimming left V 2 bases short and J 2 bases short, with 10 bases between. The germline CDR1 and CDR2 sequences are MNHEY and SVGAGI. The CDR3 is 14 residues long. The CDR3 loop reads CASSYRHRTYEQYF. The CDR3 nucleotides are TGTGCCAGCAGTTACCGACACCGAACCTACGAGCAGTACTTC.

The chain combines TRBV15 with TRBJ2-1, with 9 nucleotides matching TRBD2. Germline trimming cut 6 bases from V and 6 bases from J; bases unmatched to any gene: 9. This CDR3 has 15 amino acids. Germline V gene lookup returns CDR1 LNHNV and CDR2 YYDKDF (reference sequence). The CDR3 loop reads CATSTPGLALNEQFF. For the CDR3, the DNA is TGTGCCACCAGTACCCCGGGACTAGCCCTCAATGAGCAGTTCTTC.

The chain is built from TRBV4-2 and TRBJ1-5; D unresolved. Germline V gene sequence: CDR1 LGHNA, CDR2 YNFKEQ. With 4 bases removed from V and 7 bases from J, the gap between germline ends came to 11 bases. CDR3 length: 13 residues. The CDR3: CASSRGGSQPQHF. Written as DNA, the CDR3 is TGTGCCAGCAGCCGGGGAGGGTCGCAGCCCCAGCATTTT.

In its sample, this clone was seen once. The chain carries TRBV5-8 and TRBJ2-5, with 7 positions matching TRBD1. CDR3 length: 16 residues. The germline V gene has CDR1 SGHTS and CDR2 YDEGEE. V dropped 6 bases and J dropped 1; count of bases not matched to a gene: 12. The DNA of the CDR3 is TGTGCCAGCAAAAGAGGCACAGGGGCCCTCCAAGAGACCCAGTACTTC. Protein: CASKRGTGALQETQYF. Looking up the rest from reference TRBV5-8 and TRBJ2-5 gives the full variable domain: EAGVTQSPTHLIKTRGQQATLRCSPISGHTSVYWYQQALGLGLQFLLWYDEGEERNRGNFPPRFSGRQFPNYSSELNVNALELEDSALYLCASKRGTGALQETQYFGPGTRLLVL.

This clone was counted only a few times. The chain uses TRBV7-2 and TRBJ2-3; D unclear. Trimming pared 4 bases from V and 5 bases from J, leaving 10 bases between. Germline CDR1 is SGHTA and CDR2 is FQGNSA. The CDR3 consists of 13 residues. Here the CDR3 DNA reads TGTGCCAGCAGCTCTCGGCGAGGAGATACGCAGTATTTT. Protein product: CASSSRRGDTQYF.

The rearrangement uses TRBV5-4 and TRBJ2-3; 7 bases match TRBD2. V dropped 6 bases and J dropped 1; count of bases not matched to a gene: 11. CDR1 and CDR2 (germline): SGHNT, YYREEE (reference sequence). This CDR3 region has 16 residues. The CDR3 protein is CASNPDTSAGTDTQYF. DNA for the CDR3: TGTGCCAGCAACCCCGATACTAGCGCAGGCACAGATACGCAGTATTTT.

This chain links TRBV15 with TRBJ2-4; 10 bases match TRBD2. The junction had 11 bases not matched to a gene; V was cut back by 3 bases and J by 0 bases. The CDR3 extends over 19 amino acids. Germline values: CDR1 LNHNV, CDR2 YYDKDF (reference sequence). The CDR3: CATSSNSGRLTIAKNIQYF. CDR3 DNA: TGTGCCACCAGCAGCAATAGCGGGAGGCTTACTATAGCCAAAAACATTCAGTACTTC.

This clone was seen only a few times. The V gene is TRBV12-5, the J gene TRBJ1-1, with 9 bases matching TRBD1. There are 13 residues in the CDR3. The V and J ends lost 6 bases and 5 bases, in that order; junction bases with no gene match: 4. CDR1 LGHNT and CDR2 FRNRAP come from the germline V gene. CDR3 region: CASGGQGLTEAFF. The CDR3 coding sequence is TGTGCTAGTGGGGGACAGGGTTTAACTGAAGCTTTCTTT.

The CDR3 region is CASSVAGSRGQPQHF. CDR3 DNA sequence: TGTGCCAGCAGCGTAGCTGGGTCTCGGGGTCAGCCCCAGCATTTT. The genes are TRBV9 and TRBJ1-5; D gene ambiguous. The CDR3 has 15 amino acids. Trimming stripped 0 bases from V and 6 bases from J, with 13 bases between. Germline V lookup: CDR1 SGDLS, CDR2 YYNGEE.